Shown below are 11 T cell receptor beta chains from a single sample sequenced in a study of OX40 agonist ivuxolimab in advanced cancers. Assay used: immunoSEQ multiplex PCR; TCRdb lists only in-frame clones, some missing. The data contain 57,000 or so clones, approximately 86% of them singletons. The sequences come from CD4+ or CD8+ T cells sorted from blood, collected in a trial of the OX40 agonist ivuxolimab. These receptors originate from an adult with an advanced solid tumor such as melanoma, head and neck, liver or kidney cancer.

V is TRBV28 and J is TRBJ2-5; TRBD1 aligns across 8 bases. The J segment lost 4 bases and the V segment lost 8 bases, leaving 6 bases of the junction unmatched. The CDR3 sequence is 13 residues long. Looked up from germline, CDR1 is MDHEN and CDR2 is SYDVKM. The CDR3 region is CASQIDRGETQYF. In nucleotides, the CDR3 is TGTGCCAGCCAAATCGACAGGGGAGAGACCCAGTACTTC.

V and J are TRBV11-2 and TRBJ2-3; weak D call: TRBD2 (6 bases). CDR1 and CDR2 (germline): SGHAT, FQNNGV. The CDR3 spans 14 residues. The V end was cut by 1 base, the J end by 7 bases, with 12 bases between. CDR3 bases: TGTGCCAGCAGCTTAGCGGCCCGGGGGAATACGCAGTATTTT. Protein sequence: CASSLAARGNTQYF.

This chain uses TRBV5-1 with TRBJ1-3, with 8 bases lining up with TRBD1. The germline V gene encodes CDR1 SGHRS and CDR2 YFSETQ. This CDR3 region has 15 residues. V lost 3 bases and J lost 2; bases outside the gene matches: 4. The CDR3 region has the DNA TGCGCCAGCAGCTGGGCAGGGGGCACTGGAAACACCATATATTTT. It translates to CASSWAGGTGNTIYF.

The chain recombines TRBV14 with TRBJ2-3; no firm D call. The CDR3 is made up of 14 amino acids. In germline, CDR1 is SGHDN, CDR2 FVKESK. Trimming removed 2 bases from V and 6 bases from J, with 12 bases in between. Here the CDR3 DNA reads TGTGCCAGCAGCCAACAGAGTCGGCTCGATACGCAGTATTTT. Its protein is CASSQQSRLDTQYF.

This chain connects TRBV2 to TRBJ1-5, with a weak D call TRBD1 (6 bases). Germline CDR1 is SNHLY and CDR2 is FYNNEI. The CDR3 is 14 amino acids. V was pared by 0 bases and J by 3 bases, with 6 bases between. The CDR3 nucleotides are TGTGCCAGCAGTGAAGCGGGACACAATCAGCCCCAGCATTTT. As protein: CASSEAGHNQPQHF.

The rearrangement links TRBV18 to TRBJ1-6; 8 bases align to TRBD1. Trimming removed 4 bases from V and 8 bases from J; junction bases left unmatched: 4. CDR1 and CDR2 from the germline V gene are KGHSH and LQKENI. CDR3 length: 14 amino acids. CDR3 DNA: TGTGCCAGCTCACGGATGGACAGGGATTCACCCCTCCACTTT. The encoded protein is CASSRMDRDSPLHF.

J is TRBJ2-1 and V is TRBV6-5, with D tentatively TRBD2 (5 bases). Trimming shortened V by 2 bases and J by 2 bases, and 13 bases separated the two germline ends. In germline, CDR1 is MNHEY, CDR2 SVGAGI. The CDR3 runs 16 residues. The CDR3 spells CASSYRTSSPYNEQFF. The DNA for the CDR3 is TGTGCCAGCAGTTACCGGACTTCCTCTCCCTACAATGAGCAGTTCTTC.

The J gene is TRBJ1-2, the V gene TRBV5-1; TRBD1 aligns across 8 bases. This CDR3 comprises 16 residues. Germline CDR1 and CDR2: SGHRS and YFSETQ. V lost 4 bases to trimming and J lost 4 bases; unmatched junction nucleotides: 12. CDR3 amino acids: CASSITSGGSGYGYTF. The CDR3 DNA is TGCGCCAGCAGCATAACCTCAGGGGGCTCTGGCTATGGCTACACCTTC.

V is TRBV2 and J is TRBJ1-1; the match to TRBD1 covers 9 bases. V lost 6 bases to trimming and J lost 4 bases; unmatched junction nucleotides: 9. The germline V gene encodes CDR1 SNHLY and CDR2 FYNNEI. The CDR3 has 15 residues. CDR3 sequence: CASRTQGAASTEAFF. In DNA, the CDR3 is TGTGCCAGCAGGACACAGGGGGCAGCAAGCACTGAAGCTTTCTTT.

The CDR3 is CASSPQGQYSNQPQHF. The CDR3 DNA follows: TGTGCCAGTAGTCCTCAAGGACAGTATAGCAATCAGCCCCAGCATTTT. The chain is built from TRBV19 and TRBJ1-5; possibly TRBD1 for D (6 bases). The V end was cut by 5 bases, the J end by 0 bases, with 14 bases between. The CDR3 extends over 16 amino acids. CDR1 LNHDA and CDR2 SQIVND come from the germline V gene (reference sequence).

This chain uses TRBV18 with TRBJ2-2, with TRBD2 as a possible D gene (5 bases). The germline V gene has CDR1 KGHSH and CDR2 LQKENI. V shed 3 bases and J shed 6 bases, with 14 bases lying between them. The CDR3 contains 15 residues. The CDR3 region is CASSPDLLASGELFF. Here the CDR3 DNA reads TGTGCCAGCTCACCGGACCTCCTAGCATCCGGGGAGCTGTTTTTT.